A selection of T cell receptor beta chains follows, all from one sample in a study of cytomegalovirus exposure and HLA in healthy donors. TCRdb's table, derived via immunoSEQ multiplex PCR, lists solely in-frame clones and lacks some. The sample holds some 130,000 clones, approximately 60% seen once. The sample comprised PBMCs. The receptors were gathered from a human donor in good health. The CDR3 runs from the conserved cysteine through the conserved F or W.

CASSQATGDQPQHF,TRBV7-9
CASSLGGHKTEKLFF,TRBV5-1
CSVGGVGNEKLFF,TRBV29-1
CASSFQGSYYGYTF,TRBV5-1
CASSTTSEGTDTQYF,TRBV28
CAIREQPGLAGGEQYF,TRBV10-3
CASSYSAGATGELFF,TRBV27
CASTPSGTSYEQYF,TRBV5-4
CASSLRAGQIYEQYF,TRBV5-1
CATSPTGPGQPQHF,TRBV15
CASSPSGLAVPFF,TRBV11-3
CASSLETGWAYEQYF,TRBV5-1
CASSPTGGVKSYGYTF,TRBV19
CASSRTGGETQYF,TRBV6-5
CSVEGGTGMNEQYF,TRBV29-1
CASVGGAYGYTF,TRBV2
CASSLSSGRPHSYNEQFF,TRBV7-6
CASSIVGGGTGELFF,TRBV19
CASSMGLAEPPSTDTQYF,TRBV19
CASRGEGHSPLHF,TRBV2
CASSTVNTGELFF,TRBV9
CASRETSGRVYTQYF,TRBV25-1
CASSSLQGGRETQYF,TRBV5-4
CASSYTAGGGDTQYF,TRBV7-2
CASSPRVRASSYEQYF,TRBV7-9
CASSQAREGPYTQYF,TRBV4-2
CASSSRTSGSPYEQYF,TRBV27
CASRSRTGNQPQHF,TRBV28
CASSLEQGITEAFF,TRBV5-1
CASSESVSESEQFF,TRBV10-2
CASNSGTGQETQYF,TRBV5-1
CASSVGGLAAGELFF,TRBV9
CASSAQESGSEQYF,TRBV18
CASSELGLGQGDGGYTF,TRBV6-1
CASSPPIIAGSTDTQYF,TRBV5-1
CASSYQGTGNTIYF,TRBV6-5
CASSRSHYTDTQYF,TRBV6-1
CASGERRNEQFF,TRBV6-5
CASSYRTGATDTQYF,TRBV5-1
CASSDRGRARDEQFF,TRBV6-4
CASSRQGAQETQYF,TRBV6-1
CASSFTGSSGANVLTF,TRBV5-1
CASSEQGAGKLFF,TRBV2
CASSYRDTQYF,TRBV6-5
CASSSGTDSYNEQFF,TRBV5-4
CSALGTSYEQFF,TRBV29-1
CASSAGLADHFRTGELFF,TRBV9
CASSLGQTNEAFF,TRBV5-1
CASSPGVAYEQYF,TRBV18
CASSIATGLGAGELFF,TRBV7-9
CASSPGLAGGQETQYF,TRBV28
CASRLMRAGDTGKLFF,TRBV19
CAISETLRDRGLLGANVLTF,TRBV10-3
CASSQALRGQGGYTF,TRBV4-3
CASSPDSKGIQYF,TRBV7-3
CASSLGTYEQYF,TRBV5-6
CASSARDRGHEQYF,TRBV6-5
CASTTGNIQYF,TRBV7-2
CASSIGKGPPYEQYF,TRBV19